These 27 T cell receptor beta chains originate from one sample sequenced in a study of cytomegalovirus exposure and HLA in healthy donors. The study ran its PCR with 60 Vbeta and 13 Jbeta primers. Only in-frame clones appear in the TCRdb table, and some are missing; sequencing was by immunoSEQ multiplex PCR. Among roughly 200,000 clones, around 83% were seen once, and the ten largest hold 1.7%. Sequencing was done on a sample of PBMCs. These receptors were collected from a man aged 40-49 years in good health and CMV-seropositive.

The chain uses TRBV7-8 and TRBJ2-7; the match to TRBD1 covers 9 bases. Germline CDR1 and CDR2: SGHVS and FQNEAQ. The CDR3 is made up of 15 amino acids. Trimming took 3 bases from V and 0 from J; bases not matched to a gene: 3. CDR3 region: CASSFRDRASYEQYF. The CDR3 nucleotides read TGTGCCAGCAGCTTCCGGGACAGGGCCTCCTACGAGCAGTACTTC.

The genes are TRBV10-3 and TRBJ2-7; TRBD2 matches 9 bases. The CDR3 extends over 16 amino acids. The J segment lost 4 bases and the V segment lost 0 bases, leaving 7 bases of the junction unmatched. Germline values: CDR1 ENHRY, CDR2 SYGVKD. CDR3 sequence (DNA): TGTGCCATCAGTGAGTCGCCCCTAGCGGGACGATACGAGCAGTACTTC. Protein: CAISESPLAGRYEQYF.

For the CDR3, the DNA is TGTGCCAGCTCACCCCCTGCGGCCCCACATGGCTACACCTTC. It translates to CASSPPAAPHGYTF. This chain uses TRBV18 with TRBJ1-2; D is ambiguous. V gave up 3 bases and J gave up 6 bases, with 14 bases separating them. This CDR3 contains 14 residues. The germline CDR1 and CDR2 sequences are KGHSH and LQKENI.

This clone has just one count. The chain is built from TRBV28 and TRBJ2-7; unclear D gene. Germline CDR1 MDHEN, CDR2 SYDVKM. Trimming took off 2 bases at V and 4 bases at J, with 3 bases between the two ends. There are 11 residues in the CDR3. The CDR3 region is CASSLAYEQYF. The CDR3 DNA is TGTGCCAGCAGTTTAGCGTACGAGCAGTACTTC.

The chain joins TRBV14 to TRBJ2-1; D may be TRBD2 (6 bases). V lost 1 base and J 5 bases, leaving 18 bases between the germline ends. CDR1 and CDR2 (germline): SGHDN, FVKESK. The CDR3 covers 17 residues. The CDR3 DNA is TGTGCCAGCAGCCAAGGAAAAGGTCCGGGACTCAACAATGAGCAGTTCTTC. This sequence encodes CASSQGKGPGLNNEQFF. Based on the CDR3 plus reference TRBV14 and TRBJ2-1, the full variable domain is EAGVTQFPSHSVIEKGQTVTLRCDPISGHDNLYWYRRVMGKEIKFLLHFVKESKQDESGMPNNRFLAERTGGTYSTLKVQPAELEDSGVYFCASSQGKGPGLNNEQFFGPGTRLTVL.

This sequence joins TRBV19 and TRBJ1-5; the D gene is possibly TRBD1 (6 bases). The CDR3 covers 15 residues. CDR1 is LNHDA and CDR2 is SQIVND in the germline V gene (reference sequence). Trimming removed 2 bases from V and 7 bases from J, with 15 bases in between. CDR3 sequence (DNA): TGTGCCAGTAGTATAAACAGGGATGTGGGACAGCCCCAGCATTTT. This codes for CASSINRDVGQPQHF. Filled out from reference TRBV19 and TRBJ1-5, the complete variable domain reads DGGITQSPKYLFRKEGQNVTLSCEQNLNHDAMYWYRQDPGQGLRLIYYSQIVNDFQKGDIAEGYSVSREKKESFPLTVTSAQKNPTAFYLCASSINRDVGQPQHFGDGTRLSIL.

The chain is built from TRBV7-6 and TRBJ2-3, with D possibly being TRBD2 (6 bases). The V end lost 2 bases, the J end lost 0 bases, and 15 bases lay between the germline ends. Germline-derived CDR1 and CDR2 are SGHVS and FNYEAQ. The CDR3 runs to 17 residues. CDR3 region: CASSLRGLAISTDTQYF. CDR3 DNA sequence: TGTGCCAGCAGCTTAAGGGGTCTAGCGATTAGCACAGATACGCAGTATTTT.

This clone came up a few times. The V call is TRBV2, the J call TRBJ1-2, with 7 bases that match TRBD1. Losses at the gene ends were 1 base for V and 4 bases for J; bases not matched to a gene: 9. The CDR3 is made up of 16 amino acids. The germline V gene has CDR1 SNHLY and CDR2 FYNNEI. CDR3 nucleotide sequence: TGTGCCAGCAGTGAAGGACAGGGCCGACGGCTCTATGGCTACACCTTC. Translated: CASSEGQGRRLYGYTF.

CDR3 amino acids: CASSPVTRGGYNEQFF. The CDR3 bases are TGTGCCAGCAGCCCAGTAACCAGGGGTGGGTACAATGAGCAGTTCTTC. The gene calls are TRBV5-6 and TRBJ2-1; D may be TRBD1 (6 bases). Trimming cost V 4 bases and J 4 bases, with 18 bases left between them. This CDR3 region has 16 residues. Germline V lookup: CDR1 SGHDT, CDR2 YYEEEE.

V and J are TRBV7-2 and TRBJ2-3; no reliable D call. In germline, CDR1 is SGHTA, CDR2 FQGNSA. V dropped 2 bases and J dropped 3 bases, with 3 bases sitting between them. The CDR3 is made up of 12 amino acids. The CDR3 nucleotides read TGTGCCAGCAGCTTATATACAGATACGCAGTATTTT. It encodes CASSLYTDTQYF.

This clone occurred a few times. One junction end disagrees with the germline gene, perhaps due to a read error. V and J are TRBV29-1 and TRBJ2-4; 8 bases agree with TRBD2. From germline, CDR1 is SQVTM and CDR2 ANQGSEA. The CDR3 runs 14 residues. This CDR3 reads CSVETGGTKNSQYF. CDR3 coding DNA: TGCAGCGTTGAGACGGGAGGGACCAAAAACAGTCAGTACTTC. The entire variable domain, with the rest obtained from reference TRBV29-1 and TRBJ2-4, is as follows: SAVISQKPSRDICQRGTSLTIQCQVDSQVTMMFWYRQQPGQSLTLIATANQGSEATYESGFVIDKFPISRPNLTFSTLTVSNMSPEDSSIYLCSVETGGTKNSQYFGAGTRLSVL.

A single count supports this clone. The V gene is TRBV29-1, the J gene TRBJ2-7, with TRBD2 matching over 12 bases. Germline assignment: CDR1 SQVTM and CDR2 ANQGSEA. V lost 5 bases, J lost 2 bases, and 10 bases stayed unmatched. This CDR3 comprises 16 residues. CDR3 residues: CSVRGTSGQLTYEQYF. The CDR3 DNA reads as TGCAGCGTTCGGGGGACTAGCGGGCAATTGACCTACGAGCAGTACTTC.

Only a few counts were recorded for this clone. J is TRBJ2-3 and V is TRBV5-1; 14 bases line up with TRBD2. V shed 4 bases and J 3 bases; nucleotides not matched to a gene: 10. The CDR3 length is 18 residues. Germline values: CDR1 SGHRS, CDR2 YFSETQ. The CDR3, as DNA: TGCGCCAGCAGCCCGGGAGGACTAGCGGGAGGAGGTACAGATACGCAGTATTTT. This sequence encodes CASSPGGLAGGGTDTQYF.

This chain connects TRBV9 to TRBJ1-2; D might be TRBD1 (5 bases). Germline loops: CDR1 SGDLS, CDR2 YYNGEE. V was shortened by 3 bases and J by 4 bases, with 10 bases between the two germline ends. CDR3 length: 13 amino acids. CDR3 residues: CASSGGEVYGYTF. The CDR3 nucleotides read TGTGCCAGCAGCGGGGGGGAAGTCTATGGCTACACCTTC.

The count of this clone is one. This sequence joins TRBV29-1 and TRBJ1-2, with 12 bases lining up with TRBD1. The V gene end was trimmed by 4 bases and the J gene end by 7 bases; junction bases not matched to a gene: 4. Looked up from germline, CDR1 is SQVTM and CDR2 is ANQGSEA. CDR3 length: 13 amino acids. CDR3 residues: CSVVGQGAGGYTF. The CDR3 coding sequence is TGCAGCGTTGTGGGACAGGGGGCCGGTGGCTACACCTTC.

The V call is TRBV10-3, the J call TRBJ2-1; 14 bases align to TRBD2. V trimming: 8 bases; J trimming: 4 bases; junction bases outside the gene matches: 4. The CDR3 totals 15 residues. From germline, CDR1 is ENHRY and CDR2 SYGVKD. The CDR3 nucleotides are TGTGCCATCGGGACTAGCGGGAGAGCATACAATGAGCAGTTCTTC. It codes for CAIGTSGRAYNEQFF.

This rearrangement joins TRBV30 to TRBJ2-5; D may be TRBD1 (7 bases). CDR1 and CDR2 from the germline V gene are GTSNPN and SVGIG (reference sequence). V lost 3 bases, J lost 4 bases, and 21 bases lay in between. This CDR3 comprises 16 residues. DNA of the CDR3: TGTGCCTGGAGCGAGACCCAGAGGAGGGGGCGAGAGACCCAGTACTTC. It codes for CAWSETQRRGRETQYF.

Regarding this clone: Mismatch with germline at one junction end may stem from a read error. The CDR3 sequence: CASNLDSISYNEQFF. Here the CDR3 DNA reads TGCGCCAGCAACTTGGACTCCATCTCCTACAATGAGCAGTTCTTC. J is TRBJ2-1 and V is TRBV5-1; D might be TRBD2 (5 bases). Looked up from germline, CDR1 is SGHRS and CDR2 is YFSETQ. CDR3 length equals 15 residues.

V gene TRBV30 combines with J gene TRBJ1-4; tentatively, D is TRBD1 (5 bases). Trimming removed 7 bases at V and 3 bases at J, with 12 bases between. CDR1 and CDR2 from the germline V gene are GTSNPN and SVGIG (reference sequence). The length of the CDR3 is 13 residues. This CDR3 is CASQGLPNEKLFF. DNA for the CDR3: TGTGCCTCCCAGGGCCTACCTAATGAAAAACTGTTTTTT.

The chain carries TRBV4-3 and TRBJ2-1; 12 nucleotides align to TRBD2. The V and J ends lost 4 bases and 5 bases, in that order; junction bases with no gene match: 6. Germline CDR1 reads LGHNA; CDR2 reads YSLEER. The length of the CDR3 is 16 residues. Here the CDR3 DNA reads TGCGCCAGCAGCCGGTGGACTAGCGGGAAAAACAATGAGCAGTTCTTC. Protein product: CASSRWTSGKNNEQFF.

The table lists this clone with a few counts. J is TRBJ2-1 and V is TRBV30; TRBD2 matches at 7 bases. V lost 3 bases, J lost 6 bases, and 11 bases stayed unmatched. Per the germline V gene, CDR1 is GTSNPN and CDR2 is SVGIG (reference sequence). This CDR3 has 15 amino acids. The CDR3 loop is CAWRWEGSYVNEQFF. DNA for the CDR3: TGTGCCTGGAGGTGGGAGGGCAGTTACGTCAATGAGCAGTTCTTC.

The rearrangement uses TRBV10-3 and TRBJ2-5; TRBD2 matches at 7 bases. Looked up from germline, CDR1 is ENHRY and CDR2 is SYGVKD. V shed 4 bases, J shed 1 base, and the junction held 6 bases outside the gene matches. This CDR3 comprises 15 residues. CDR3 sequence: CAISAPSSGQETQYF. The CDR3 DNA is TGTGCCATCAGTGCTCCGTCTAGCGGCCAAGAGACCCAGTACTTC.

This chain links TRBV29-1 with TRBJ1-5; 8 nucleotides agree with TRBD1. The V and J ends lost 6 bases and 5 bases, in that order; junction bases with no gene match: 6. CDR1 and CDR2 from the germline V gene are SQVTM and ANQGSEA. The CDR3 loop spans 13 amino acids. CDR3 in amino acids: CSVQTGGDQPQHF. The CDR3 DNA sequence: TGCAGCGTCCAAACAGGGGGAGATCAGCCCCAGCATTTT.

This clone was found once. Mismatch with germline at one junction end may stem from a read error. CDR3 DNA: TGCAGCGTTCCCCTCCCATCGAACAGTCAGTACTTC. This codes for CSVPLPSNSQYF. The chain joins TRBV29-1 to TRBJ2-4; D call uncertain. Looked up from germline, CDR1 is SQVTM and CDR2 is ANQGSEA. The CDR3 covers 12 residues.

The rearrangement uses TRBV7-9 and TRBJ2-5, with D unclear. Deletions cut 3 bases from V and 1 base from J, with 6 bases between. Germline CDR1 and CDR2: SEHNR and FQNEAQ (reference sequence). The length of the CDR3 is 13 residues. The CDR3: CASSFNGQETQYF. The CDR3 bases are TGTGCCAGCAGCTTTAACGGCCAAGAGACCCAGTACTTC. The full variable domain, rest sourced from reference TRBV7-9 and TRBJ2-5, is DTGVSQNPRHKITKRGQNVTFRCDPISEHNRLYWYRQTLGQGPEFLTYFQNEAQLEKSRLLSDRFSAERPKGSFSTLEIQRTEQGDSAMYLCASSFNGQETQYFGPGTRLLVL.

The J gene is TRBJ1-2, the V gene TRBV11-2, with TRBD1 matching over 9 bases. Trimming at V came to 5 bases and at J to 5 bases, leaving 6 bases not matched to a gene. The length of the CDR3 is 14 residues. Germline CDR1 SGHAT, CDR2 FQNNGV. CDR3 loop: CASSRGQGGYGYTF. The CDR3 coding sequence is TGTGCCAGCAGCCGGGGACAGGGAGGATATGGCTACACCTTC.

A word on this clone: Sequence at one end of the junction differs from germline and may be a read error. The chain is built from TRBV18 and TRBJ1-2; 9 bases map to TRBD1. The CDR3 loop spans 12 amino acids. Germline values: CDR1 KGHSH, CDR2 LQKENI. CDR3 loop: CASSPGTGPAPF. The CDR3 DNA reads as TGTGCCAGCTCACCCGGGACAGGGCCAGCCCCCTTC.